The TCR beta chain described here comes from a study of glioma-infiltrating T cells after dendritic cell vaccination. Study outcomes and limitations: The cohort had few patients with full blood and tumor sets.

Comment on this clone: Its specificity is not known.

Looked up from germline, CDR1 is SGHRS and CDR2 is YFSETQ. V was clipped by 4 bases and J by 3 bases; unmatched bases: 7. This CDR3 is 15 amino acids long. Sequencing was performed with immunoSEQ multiplex PCR; in TCRdb, only in-frame clones are kept and a portion is missing. Of 95,000 or so clones listed, under 90% are singletons. The sample consisted of blood, taken before dendritic cell vaccination. The clonotype originates from a human donor with glioblastoma. The V gene is TRBV5-1, the J gene TRBJ1-5; 7 bases align to TRBD1. DNA for the CDR3: TGCGCCAGCAGCATAACAGGGGACTCCAATCAGCCCCAGCATTTT. This encodes CASSITGDSNQPQHF.